This T cell receptor (beta chain) was found in a study of OX40 agonist ivuxolimab in advanced cancers. Study context: The patients received agonistic anti-OX40 (CD134) antibody ivuxolimab.

The repertoire was sequenced with immunoSEQ multiplex PCR; TCRdb's copy has only in-frame clones and lacks some. The table includes tens of thousands of clones, roughly 85% detected once. General study points: Expanded clones tended on average to be more numerous among CD8+ T cells than CD4+.

This CDR3 has 16 amino acids. Only a few counts were recorded for this clone. Its antigen is undetermined. The sample here was CD4+ or CD8+ T cells sorted from blood, taken in a trial of the OX40 agonist ivuxolimab. The receptor was derived from an adult with an advanced solid tumor such as melanoma, head and neck, liver or kidney cancer. The rearrangement links TRBV21-1 to TRBJ2-5; whether TRBD1, the table's D call, matches the DNA was not checked. TRBV21-1 is marked as a pseudogene. The CDR3 DNA reads as TGTGCCAGCAGCAAAGGGAAGACCGGGACAGGGGAGACCCAGTACTTC. Translation: CASSKGKTGTGETQYF.